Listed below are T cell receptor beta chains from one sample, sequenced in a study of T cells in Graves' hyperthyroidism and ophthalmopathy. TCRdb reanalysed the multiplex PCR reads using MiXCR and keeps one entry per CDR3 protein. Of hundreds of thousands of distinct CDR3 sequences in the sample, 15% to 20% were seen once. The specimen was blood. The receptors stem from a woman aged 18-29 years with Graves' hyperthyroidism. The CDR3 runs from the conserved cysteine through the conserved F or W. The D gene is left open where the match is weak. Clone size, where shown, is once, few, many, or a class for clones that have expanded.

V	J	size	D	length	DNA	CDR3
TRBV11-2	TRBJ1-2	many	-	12	TGTGCCAGCAGCTTTGGGGTGCTTGGCTACACCTTC	CASSFGVLGYTF
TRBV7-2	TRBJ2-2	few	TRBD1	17	TGTGCCAGCAGCCGAGGTCGGACAGGAGCAAACACCGGGGAGCTGTTTTTT	CASSRGRTGANTGELFF
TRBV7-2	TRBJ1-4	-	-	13	TGTGCCAGCAGCTTAACGACAGATGAAAAACTGTTTTTT	CASSLTTDEKLFF
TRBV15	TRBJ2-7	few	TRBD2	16	TGTGCCACCAGCGGTAAACTAGCGGGACGCTTCTACGAGCAGTACTTC	CATSGKLAGRFYEQYF
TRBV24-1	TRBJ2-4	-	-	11	TGTGCCACCGGGCAGGGAAGCATTCAGTACTTC	CATGQGSIQYF
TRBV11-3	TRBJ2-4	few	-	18	TGTGCCAGCAGCCCAGGGGCCCCGGACGGGTTAGCCAAAAACATTCAGTACTTC	CASSPGAPDGLAKNIQYF
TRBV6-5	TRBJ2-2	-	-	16	TGTGCCAGCAGTTACCCAACAAGGGAGAACACCGGGGAGCTGTTTTTT	CASSYPTRENTGELFF
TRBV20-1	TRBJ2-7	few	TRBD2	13	TGCAGTGCCCCAGGGACTAGCGACTACGAGCAGTACTTC	CSAPGTSDYEQYF
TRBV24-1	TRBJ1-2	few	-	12	TGTGCCACCAGTAGTACGGTCTATGGCTACACCTTC	CATSSTVYGYTF
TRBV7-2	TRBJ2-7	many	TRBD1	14	TGTGCCAGCAGCCAACAGGGGGCGAGCGACGAGCAGTACTTC	CASSQQGASDEQYF
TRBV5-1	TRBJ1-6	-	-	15	TGCGCCAGCAGCCCAAGGTCGGTTAACTATTCACCCCTCCACTTT	CASSPRSVNYSPLHF
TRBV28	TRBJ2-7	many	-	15	TGTGCCAGCAGTTTTGGAGGGCACGGGGTCTACGAGCAGTACTTC	CASSFGGHGVYEQYF
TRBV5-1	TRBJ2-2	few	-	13	TGCGCCAGCAGTCTCCCAGGGGCCGGGGAGCTGTTTTTT	CASSLPGAGELFF
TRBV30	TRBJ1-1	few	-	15	TGTGCCTGGAGACAATTTGGGCGGTTGAACACTGAAGCTTTCTTT	CAWRQFGRLNTEAFF
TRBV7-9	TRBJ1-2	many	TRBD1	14	TGTGCCAGCAGCCGGGGACAGACTAACTATGGCTACACCTTC	CASSRGQTNYGYTF
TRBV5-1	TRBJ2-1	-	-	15	TGCGCCAGCAGCTTGGCCGGGACATACTACAATGAGCAGTTCTTC	CASSLAGTYYNEQFF
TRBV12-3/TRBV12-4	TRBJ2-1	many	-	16	TGTGCCAGCAGTTTAACGCATGATAGAGCCTGGCATGAGCAGTTCTTC	CASSLTHDRAWHEQFF
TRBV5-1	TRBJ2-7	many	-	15	TGCGCCAGCAGCTTGGTTCCCAGGGCCCCCTACGAGCAGTACTTC	CASSLVPRAPYEQYF
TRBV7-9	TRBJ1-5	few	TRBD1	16	TGTGCCAGCAGCTTAGGGACAGGGCTTATCAATCAGCCCCAGCATTTT	CASSLGTGLINQPQHF
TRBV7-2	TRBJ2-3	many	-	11	TGTGCCAGCAGAATCCGGGGTACGCAGTATTTT	CASRIRGTQYF
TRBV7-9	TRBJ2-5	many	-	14	TGTGCCAGCAGCCGTACAGGGTTGGCCGAGACCCAGTACTTC	CASSRTGLAETQYF
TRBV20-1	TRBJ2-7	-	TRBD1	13	TGCAGTGCAACAGGACAGGGAGGTAGAGAGCAGTACTTC	CSATGQGGREQYF
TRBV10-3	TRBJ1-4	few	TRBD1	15	TGTGCCATCAGTGAGTCGAGGGCAGGGGGAGAAAAACTGTTTTTT	CAISESRAGGEKLFF
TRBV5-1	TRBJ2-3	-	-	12	TGCGCCAGCAGCGGCGAGGCAGATACGCAGTATTTT	CASSGEADTQYF
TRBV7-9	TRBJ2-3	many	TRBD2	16	TGTGCCAGCAGCTTAGGTAGCGGGGGTCCCACAGATACGCAGTATTTT	CASSLGSGGPTDTQYF
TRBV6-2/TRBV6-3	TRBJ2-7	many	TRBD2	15	TGTGCCAGCAGCGCCCCTTTAGCGGGGCACTACGAGCAGTACTTC	CASSAPLAGHYEQYF
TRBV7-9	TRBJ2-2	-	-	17	TGTGCCAGCAGCTTAGAAGCGAAGGGGCCGAACCCCGGGGAGCTGTTTTTT	CASSLEAKGPNPGELFF
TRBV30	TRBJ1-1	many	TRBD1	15	TGTGCCTGGAGTCCCCGGACAGGGTGGAACACTGAAGCTTTCTTT	CAWSPRTGWNTEAFF
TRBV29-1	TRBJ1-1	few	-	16	TGCAGCGCATTTCTACTGGCGACAGGAGCAAACACTGAAGCTTTCTTT	CSAFLLATGANTEAFF
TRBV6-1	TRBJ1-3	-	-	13	TGTGCCAGCAGTGAACTGATGCGGAACACCATATATTTT	CASSELMRNTIYF
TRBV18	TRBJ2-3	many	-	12	TGTGCCAGCTCACCATGGGCAGATACGCAGTATTTT	CASSPWADTQYF
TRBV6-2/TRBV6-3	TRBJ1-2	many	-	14	TGTGCCAGCAGATCTGTCGGGGGTGACTATGGCTACACCTTC	CASRSVGGDYGYTF
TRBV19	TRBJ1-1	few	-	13	TGTGCCAGTAGTATAGCAGAGAACACTGAAGCTTTCTTT	CASSIAENTEAFF
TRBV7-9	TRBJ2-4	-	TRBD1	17	TGTGCCAGCAGCCCGCGGACAGGTGGTCTAGCCAAAAACATTCAGTACTTC	CASSPRTGGLAKNIQYF
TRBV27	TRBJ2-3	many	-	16	TGTGCCAGCAGTTCTTACTACTCGGGAGGCACAGATACGCAGTATTTT	CASSSYYSGGTDTQYF
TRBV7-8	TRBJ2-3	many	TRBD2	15	TGTGCCAGCAGCCCCCGGACTAGTACAACAGATACGCAGTATTTT	CASSPRTSTTDTQYF
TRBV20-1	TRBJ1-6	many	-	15	TGCAGTGTCCCCCCCCTAGGTCGACTTAATTCACCCCTCCACTTT	CSVPPLGRLNSPLHF
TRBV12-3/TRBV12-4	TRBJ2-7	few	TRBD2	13	TGTGCCAGCAGAAAGAGCGGGAGGAAGGAGCAGTACTTC	CASRKSGRKEQYF
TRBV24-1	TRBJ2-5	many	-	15	TGTGCCACCAGTGATTCGGCCTCGCGAGAAGAGACCCAGTACTTC	CATSDSASREETQYF
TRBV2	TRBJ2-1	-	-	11	TGTGCCAGCAGTCGCGAAAACTGGCAGTTCTTC	CASSRENWQFF
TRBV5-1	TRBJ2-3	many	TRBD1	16	TGCGCCAGCAGCTATGACAGGGATGGAAGCACAGATACGCAGTATTTT	CASSYDRDGSTDTQYF